Included here is one T cell receptor beta chain sequence, with context. Time point in this sample: baseline pretreatment blood. Treatment reported: 15 Gy SBRT to primary tumor, nephrectomy 4 weeks later. This record belongs to a study of radiation and T cells in renal cell carcinoma. TCRdb's copy holds only in-frame clones and misses some; the assay was immunoSEQ multiplex PCR. The data show 100,000 or so clones, with approximately 86% seen just once and almost 8% held by the top ten. The receptor was derived from a man between 50 and 59 years old with renal cell carcinoma. The material sequenced was blood, taken from a patient whose treatment included radiotherapy and nephrectomy.

CDR3 in amino acids: CAATKARGELFF. The CDR3 DNA sequence: TGTGCCGCCACAAAGGCCAGGGGGGAGCTGTTTTTT. The J gene is TRBJ2-2, the V gene TRBV2; D call uncertain. The CDR3 length is 12 residues. Germline V gene sequence: CDR1 SNHLY, CDR2 FYNNEI. Trimming shortened V by 11 bases and J by 8 bases, and 15 bases separated the two germline ends.